These T cell receptor beta chains were read from a single sample in a study of shared T cell receptors in the human thymus. Profiled with immunoSEQ multiplex PCR; TCRdb holds only in-frame clones, not every one. The repertoire includes approximately 580,000 clones, 70% to 80% of them detected once, and roughly 0.013% sits in the top ten. The sample also formed part of further work on human thymus T cells.

The sample was thymocytes. Source of these receptors: a boy younger than two with a congenital heart defect. Both conserved end residues are part of each CDR3. D genes are given only for firm matches. Clone size appears in some rows only: once, few, many, or a class for an expanded clone.

cdr3_aa cdr3_nt v_call d_call clone_size j_call
CASSFNSPYNEQFF TGTGCCAGCAGCTTCAATAGTCCCTACAATGAGCAGTTCTTC TRBV7-3 . . TRBJ2-1
CASSQPGRPINQPQHF TGTGCCAGCAGCCAACCCGGGAGACCGATTAATCAGCCCCAGCATTTT TRBV4-2 . . TRBJ1-5
CASSPNPRQGPNYGYTF TGTGCCAGCAGCCCAAACCCTCGACAGGGACCTAACTATGGCTACACCTTC TRBV7-2 TRBD1 . TRBJ1-2
CSVSQPRGRETQYF TGCAGCGTCTCACAACCCAGGGGGCGGGAGACCCAGTACTTC TRBV29-1 TRBD1 . TRBJ2-5
CASSLSGRSHEQYF TGTGCCAGCAGCTTGTCGGGTCGGAGTCACGAGCAGTACTTC TRBV28 . . TRBJ2-7
CASSYARSSGNTIYF TGTGCCAGCAGTTACGCCAGATCCTCTGGAAACACCATATATTTT TRBV6-6 . . TRBJ1-3
CASSPRGFFHTGELFF TGTGCCAGCAGCCCCCGGGGATTTTTCCACACCGGGGAGCTGTTTTTT TRBV7-8 . . TRBJ2-2
CASGLSPTGTEAFF TGTGCTAGTGGTTTGTCGCCGACGGGCACTGAAGCTTTCTTT TRBV12-5 . few TRBJ1-1
CASSPGSTEAFF TGTGCCAGCTCACCAGGGAGCACTGAAGCTTTCTTT TRBV18 . . TRBJ1-1
CASSSPSSYEQYF TGTGCCAGCAGTTCCCCTAGCTCCTACGAGCAGTACTTC TRBV28 . . TRBJ2-7
CASSLVGLAVTYEQYF TGTGCCAGCAGTTTAGTAGGGCTAGCGGTTACCTACGAGCAGTACTTC TRBV11-2 TRBD2 . TRBJ2-7
CASSPLWTGVQETQYF TGTGCCAGCAGCCCCCTTTGGACGGGAGTGCAAGAGACCCAGTACTTC TRBV14 . . TRBJ2-5
CASSFGTGAGEQYF TGTGCCAGCAGTTTCGGGACAGGGGCGGGCGAGCAGTACTTC TRBV28 TRBD1 . TRBJ2-7
CASSQGVGGELFF TGTGCCAGCAGCCAAGGGGTCGGAGGGGAGCTGTTTTTT TRBV5-8 . . TRBJ2-2
CASSLCVATSTDTQYF TGTGCCAGCAGTTTATGCGTCGCTACTAGCACAGATACGCAGTATTTT TRBV28 . . TRBJ2-3
CASSHRGTSGKTDTQYF TGCGCCAGCAGCCACCGGGGGACTAGCGGGAAAACAGATACGCAGTATTTT TRBV4-1 TRBD2 . TRBJ2-3
CASTGYGINEKLFF TGTGCCAGCACCGGGTACGGGATTAATGAAAAACTGTTTTTT TRBV6-5 . . TRBJ1-4
CASSDATGGTEAFF TGCGCCAGCAGTGACGCGACAGGGGGCACTGAAGCTTTCTTT TRBV10-1 TRBD1 . TRBJ1-1
CASSARQGNTGELFF TGTGCCAGCAGCGCCCGACAGGGGAACACCGGGGAGCTGTTTTTT TRBV9 TRBD1 few TRBJ2-2
CASSEFRNTIYF TGTGCCAGCAGTGAATTTCGGAACACCATATATTTT TRBV6-1 . . TRBJ1-3
CASSNRHRGRSYNEQFF TGTGCCAGCAGCAACCGGCACAGGGGACGGTCCTACAATGAGCAGTTCTTC TRBV5-6 TRBD1 few TRBJ2-1
CSARDRIGYTF TGCAGTGCTAGAGACAGGATAGGCTACACCTTC TRBV20-1 . . TRBJ1-2
CASSASTGYNEQFF TGTGCCAGCAGCGCTTCGACAGGGTACAATGAGCAGTTCTTC TRBV7-2 TRBD1 . TRBJ2-1
CASSRYRASIEQYF TGTGCCAGTTCCCGATACAGGGCATCGATCGAGCAGTACTTC TRBV19 . few TRBJ2-7
CASGLVQADSSGLAGTRYF TGTGCTAGTGGTTTGGTACAGGCGGACAGCTCGGGACTAGCGGGAACGCGGTATTTT TRBV12-5 TRBD2 . TRBJ2-3
CASSPFLGGGYEQYF TGCGCCAGCAGCCCCTTCCTCGGGGGAGGGTACGAGCAGTACTTC TRBV4-1 TRBD2 . TRBJ2-7
CASGCWREPGPERNTEAFF TGTGCCAGCGGCTGTTGGAGGGAGCCGGGGCCGGAGAGGAACACTGAAGCTTTCTTT TRBV28 . . TRBJ1-1
CASSQDFARDRGVTDTQYF TGCGCCAGCAGCCAAGATTTTGCCCGGGACAGGGGGGTTACAGATACGCAGTATTTT TRBV4-3 TRBD1 . TRBJ2-3
CASTTGRLAGVEGSYEQYF TGTGCCAGCACTACAGGTCGCCTAGCGGGAGTCGAAGGGTCCTACGAGCAGTACTTC TRBV28 TRBD2 . TRBJ2-7
CASSVGGRGTEAFF TGCGCCAGCAGCGTGGGGGGGCGGGGCACTGAAGCTTTCTTT TRBV4-3 . . TRBJ1-1
CASSFGDRATNYGYTF TGTGCCAGCAGTTTTGGGGACAGGGCCACTAACTATGGCTACACCTTC TRBV28 TRBD1 . TRBJ1-2
CASSVGLAGFGTQYF TGTGCCAGCAGCGTGGGACTAGCGGGATTCGGTACGCAGTATTTT TRBV7-2 TRBD2 . TRBJ2-3
CASSASGAGEKLFF TGTGCCAGCAGCGCTTCGGGAGCGGGCGAAAAACTGTTTTTT TRBV9 . . TRBJ1-4
CASSQDRGFNQPQHF TGCGCCAGCAGCCAAGACAGGGGCTTCAATCAGCCCCAGCATTTT TRBV4-3 . . TRBJ1-5
CASRPPSRGEQYF TGTGCCAGTAGACCGCCTAGCCGAGGCGAGCAGTACTTC TRBV19 . . TRBJ2-7
CAWTGSGKNTGELFF TGTGCCTGGACCGGCAGCGGGAAGAACACCGGGGAGCTGTTTTTT TRBV30 TRBD2 . TRBJ2-2